These 28 T cell receptor beta chains share one sample of origin, sequenced in a study of post-analysis software for immune sequencing data. Their target antigens are unknown. Study-level findings and limits: Elevated frequency relative to controls characterized four to six TRBV segments in patients, TRBV5-6, TRBV5-1 and TRBV20-1 among them.

Tagging with unique molecular identifiers was a feature of the TCR beta cDNA libraries. TCRdb fed the PCR reads into MiXCR, producing one record per CDR3 protein. The sample yields around 400,000 distinct CDR3 sequences, around a third seen once. The sequencing input was blood. The source is a girl aged 5 to 17 with multiple sclerosis.

This chain links TRBV7-9 with TRBJ2-1; TRBD2 matches at 11 bases. CDR3 length: 13 amino acids. Losses at the gene ends were 9 bases for V and 10 bases for J; bases not matched to a gene: 8. Germline CDR1 is SEHNR and CDR2 is FQNEAQ (reference sequence). Written as DNA, the CDR3 is TGTGCCAGGGCCACTAGCGGGGGAGGGGAGCAGTTCTTC. Translated, it gives CARATSGGGEQFF. The full variable domain, in which reference TRBV7-9 and TRBJ2-1 provide the parts outside the CDR3, is DTGVSQNPRHKITKRGQNVTFRCDPISEHNRLYWYRQTLGQGPEFLTYFQNEAQLEKSRLLSDRFSAERPKGSFSTLEIQRTEQGDSAMYLCARATSGGGEQFFGPGTRLTVL.

This clonotype was observed once. The chain links TRBV6-5 to TRBJ1-1, with 7 bases that match TRBD1. V lost 6 bases to trimming and J lost 7 bases; unmatched junction nucleotides: 14. The CDR3 length is 15 residues. CDR1 MNHEY and CDR2 SVGAGI come from the germline V gene. The CDR3 nucleotides read TGTGCCAGCAGCGGGAGATCAGGGGGGAAGGGTGAAGCTTTCTTT. Translating it yields CASSGRSGGKGEAFF.

V and J are TRBV5-1 and TRBJ2-7; 9 positions match TRBD2. The V gene's germline CDR1 is SGHRS and CDR2 YFSETQ. V lost 3 bases, J lost 3 bases, and 10 bases stayed unmatched. The CDR3 is made up of 16 amino acids. CDR3 sequence reads: CASSWEGGTSRYEQYF. CDR3 coding DNA: TGCGCCAGCAGCTGGGAGGGTGGGACTAGCCGCTACGAGCAGTACTTC.

This clonotype was detected only a few times. V and J are TRBV5-5 and TRBJ2-2; TRBD2 aligns across 9 bases. The V segment lost 4 bases and the J segment 5 bases; nucleotides outside the gene matches: 6. Germline values: CDR1 SGHKS, CDR2 YYEKEE (reference sequence). The CDR3 is 15 amino acids. The CDR3 loop reads CASSPAGGRTGELFF. The CDR3 DNA follows: TGTGCCAGCAGCCCAGCGGGGGGCCGGACCGGGGAGCTGTTTTTT.

The chain couples TRBV12-3 or TRBV12-4 to TRBJ1-1; weak D call: TRBD1 (5 bases). V was clipped by 3 bases and J by 3 bases, with 8 bases between them. The CDR3 has 13 residues. The CDR3 coding sequence is TGTGCCAGCAGTTTTTCAGGGTACACTGAAGCTTTCTTT. This encodes CASSFSGYTEAFF.

The CDR3 reads CASSSGGWAFF. Written as DNA, the CDR3 is TGTGCCAGCAGCTCTGGGGGCTGGGCTTTCTTT. This chain connects TRBV11-1 to TRBJ1-1; maybe TRBD1 (6 bases). V gave up 4 bases and J gave up 11 bases, with 11 bases separating them. Germline V gene data show CDR1 as SGHAT and CDR2 as FQDESV (reference sequence). This CDR3 contains 11 residues.

This chain uses TRBV24-1 with TRBJ2-2; D perhaps matches TRBD1 (5 bases). Germline CDR1 and CDR2: KGHDR and SFDVKD. V lost 7 bases, J lost 5 bases, and 13 bases lay in between. The CDR3 has 14 amino acids. CDR3 DNA sequence: TGTGCCACCAGCGAGACTCAGGGAACCGGGGAGCTGTTTTTT. This translates into CATSETQGTGELFF.

This clonotype was observed a few times. V gene TRBV12-3 or TRBV12-4 combines with J gene TRBJ2-5, with 10 bases aligning to TRBD2. J was trimmed by 11 bases and V by 6 bases; bases with no gene match: 15. This CDR3 has 15 amino acids. Here the CDR3 DNA reads TGTGCCAGCAGCCAGGGGCTAGCGGGGGTCTGGGAGCAGTACTTC. It codes for CASSQGLAGVWEQYF.

This clonotype has only a few counts. CDR3 nucleotide sequence: TGTGCCAGCAGTTTATTGAACAGCGGAAACACCATATATTTT. Translation gives CASSLLNSGNTIYF. This rearrangement joins TRBV12-3 or TRBV12-4 to TRBJ1-3; D not certain. V dropped 2 bases and J dropped 4 bases, with 9 bases sitting between them. The CDR3 covers 14 residues.

This clonotype has a single count. The chain is built from TRBV29-1 and TRBJ2-2; tentatively, D is TRBD1 or TRBD2 (6 bases each). The germline V gene encodes CDR1 SQVTM and CDR2 ANQGSEA. The germline V and J ends were trimmed by 4 bases and 3 bases, with 15 bases remaining between them. This CDR3 contains 15 residues. CDR3 nucleotides: TGCAGCGTTGGTAGGCCGGGGGCTGACACCGGGGAGCTGTTTTTT. Translated, it gives CSVGRPGADTGELFF.

V is TRBV5-8 and J is TRBJ2-5, with D tentatively TRBD1 (6 bases). Per germline, CDR1 SGHTS and CDR2 YDEGEE. The germline V and J ends were trimmed by 0 bases and 2 bases, with 8 bases remaining between them. There are 14 residues in the CDR3. The CDR3 DNA sequence: TGTGCCAGCAGCTTGGCGACAGGACAAGAGACCCAGTACTTC. As protein: CASSLATGQETQYF. Filled out from reference TRBV5-8 and TRBJ2-5, the complete variable domain reads EAGVTQSPTHLIKTRGQQATLRCSPISGHTSVYWYQQALGLGLQFLLWYDEGEERNRGNFPPRFSGRQFPNYSSELNVNALELEDSALYLCASSLATGQETQYFGPGTRLLVL.

As concerns this clonotype: A read error may explain this, as a much larger clone is one base away. The conserved phenylalanine or tryptophan normally closing the CDR3 is absent here, so this likely arose from a read error. The chain employs TRBV29-1 and TRBJ2-5, with a tentative D call TRBD1 (5 bases). CDR3 length: 17 amino acids. The germline gives CDR1 SQVTM, CDR2 ANQGSEA. V was clipped by 3 bases and J by 2 bases, with 22 bases between them. CDR3: CSVEGGADADIQETQYC. In DNA form, the CDR3 reads TGCAGCGTTGAGGGTGGGGCAGATGCAGATATTCAAGAGACCCAGTACTGC.

The chain joins TRBV11-2 to TRBJ2-7; TRBD1 or TRBD2 may be the D gene (6 bases each). CDR3 length equals 17 residues. The ends were cut back, 5 bases at V and 0 bases at J, with 20 bases in the middle. Germline V gives CDR1 SGHAT, CDR2 FQNNGV. CDR3 DNA: TGTGCCAGCAGCACCCGACAGGATGCGCGGGGCTCCTACGAGCAGTACTTC. Translating gives CASSTRQDARGSYEQYF.

The table lists this clonotype with many counts. V gene TRBV24-1 combines with J gene TRBJ2-5; 8 nucleotides match TRBD2. J was trimmed by 0 bases and V by 4 bases; bases with no gene match: 9. CDR3 length: 17 residues. The V gene's germline CDR1 is KGHDR and CDR2 SFDVKD. CDR3 in DNA: TGTGCCACCAGTGAGAGGGCCAGCGGGAGAAACCAAGAGACCCAGTACTTC. Its protein is CATSERASGRNQETQYF.

The chain combines TRBV12-3 or TRBV12-4 with TRBJ1-2, with 7 bases matching TRBD1. The CDR3 covers 14 residues. J lost 2 bases, V lost 2 bases, and 2 bases had no gene match. CDR3 residues: CASSLMTGNYGYTF. CDR3 DNA: TGTGCCAGCAGTTTAATGACAGGGAACTATGGCTACACCTTC.

The J gene is TRBJ2-7, the V gene TRBV2, with D perhaps matching TRBD2 (5 bases). In germline, CDR1 is SNHLY, CDR2 FYNNEI. Trimming removed 7 bases from V and 0 bases from J, with 13 bases in between. The CDR3 sequence is 14 residues long. CDR3 coding DNA: TGTGCCAGCAATACGGGTGGGAGCTCCTACGAGCAGTACTTC. Translated: CASNTGGSSYEQYF.

This clonotype was seen a handful of times. The rearrangement joins TRBV7-2 to TRBJ2-1, with D uncertain. The V gene lost 1 base and the J gene lost 2 bases, with 15 bases spanning the gap. The CDR3 runs to 17 residues. From germline, CDR1 is SGHTA and CDR2 FQGNSA. The CDR3: CASSLGVTAPTYNEQFF. CDR3 DNA: TGTGCCAGCAGCTTAGGTGTCACAGCGCCTACCTACAATGAGCAGTTCTTC.

This clonotype was counted only a few times. The chain has TRBV10-3 and TRBJ2-7, with D uncertain. The V gene lost 10 bases and the J gene lost 0 bases, with 13 bases spanning the gap. Germline V gene sequence: CDR1 ENHRY, CDR2 SYGVKD. This CDR3 is 13 amino acids long. The CDR3 sequence is CATMKELSYEQYF. The DNA for the CDR3 is TGTGCCACCATGAAGGAGCTCTCCTACGAGCAGTACTTC.

V usage is TRBV7-9 and J usage is TRBJ1-1, with 7 bases identical to TRBD1. Germline loops: CDR1 SEHNR, CDR2 FQNEAQ (reference sequence). The CDR3 totals 14 residues. V lost 1 base and J lost 7; bases outside the gene matches: 6. CDR3 sequence reads: CASSLEGTAYEAFF. CDR3 DNA: TGTGCCAGCAGCTTAGAGGGGACAGCCTATGAAGCTTTCTTT. The full variable domain, completed using reference TRBV7-9 and TRBJ1-1, is DTGVSQNPRHKITKRGQNVTFRCDPISEHNRLYWYRQTLGQGPEFLTYFQNEAQLEKSRLLSDRFSAERPKGSFSTLEIQRTEQGDSAMYLCASSLEGTAYEAFFGQGTRLTVV.

This chain uses TRBV7-2 with TRBJ1-2, with a possible D match to TRBD1 (5 bases). The germline gives CDR1 SGHTA, CDR2 FQGNSA. This CDR3 comprises 13 residues. V dropped 4 bases and J dropped 3 bases, with 9 bases sitting between them. The CDR3 nucleotides read TGTGCCAGCAGCTCGACAGTTGACTATGGCTACACCTTC. It encodes CASSSTVDYGYTF.

This clonotype occurred a few times. J is TRBJ1-6 and V is TRBV7-6; D is perhaps TRBD1 (5 bases). The CDR3 spans 13 residues. V lost 5 bases and J lost 8, with 10 bases in between. CDR1 SGHVS and CDR2 FNYEAQ come from the germline V gene. The CDR3 reads CASSPGTDSPLHF. The CDR3 DNA reads as TGTGCCAGCAGCCCAGGGACGGATTCACCCCTCCACTTT.

The chain links TRBV6-2 or TRBV6-3 to TRBJ2-7; 7 bases match TRBD1. The J segment lost 0 bases and the V segment lost 6 bases, leaving 8 bases of the junction unmatched. Germline V gives CDR1 MNHEY, CDR2 SVGEGT. This CDR3 spans 15 amino acids. CDR3 sequence: CASRAETGSSYEQYF. The CDR3 DNA is TGTGCCAGCAGGGCCGAGACAGGGAGCTCCTACGAGCAGTACTTC.

The J gene is TRBJ2-1, the V gene TRBV29-1; TRBD2 matches at 9 bases. Trimming removed 5 bases from V and 9 bases from J; junction bases left unmatched: 8. The CDR3 has 13 amino acids. Germline values: CDR1 SQVTM, CDR2 ANQGSEA. In DNA form, the CDR3 reads TGCAGCGTTATTGCGGGGGGGCTCGGTGAGCAGTTCTTC. Translating it yields CSVIAGGLGEQFF.

For the CDR3, the DNA is TGTGCCAGCAGCTTAGCACTAGCGGGGGGAGAGACCCAGTACTTC. This translates into CASSLALAGGETQYF. V gene TRBV11-2 combines with J gene TRBJ2-7; 12 bases line up with TRBD2. TRBJ2-5 explains the end of the DNA better; the J call may be wrong. Looked up from germline, CDR1 is SGHAT and CDR2 is FQNNGV. The CDR3 is 15 amino acids.

A word on this clonotype: Germline and junction disagree at one end, which may indicate a read error. The J gene is TRBJ1-5, the V gene TRBV4-1, with TRBD1 as a possible D gene (6 bases). Germline V lookup: CDR1 MGHRA, CDR2 YSYEKL. This CDR3 has 16 residues. The CDR3 sequence is CAGSQGIGGAYQPQHF. CDR3 nucleotide sequence: TGCGCCGGCAGCCAAGGGATAGGGGGGGCATATCAGCCCCAGCATTTT.

This chain links TRBV12-3 or TRBV12-4 with TRBJ1-1, with D unresolved. V shed 3 bases and J shed 8 bases, with 7 bases lying between them. The CDR3 has 11 amino acids. The CDR3 sequence: CASSFNGEAFF. For the CDR3, the DNA is TGTGCCAGCAGTTTCAACGGGGAAGCTTTCTTT.

This clonotype was seen a handful of times. The chain combines TRBV29-1 with TRBJ1-1; D perhaps matches TRBD1 (6 bases). CDR3 size: 17 residues. Germline loops: CDR1 SQVTM, CDR2 ANQGSEA. Trimming stripped 4 bases from V and 0 bases from J, with 21 bases between. The CDR3 is CSVGARQGSAVNTEAFF. In nucleotides, the CDR3 is TGCAGCGTTGGCGCCCGGCAGGGGTCCGCCGTGAACACTGAAGCTTTCTTT.

The chain links TRBV18 to TRBJ1-5; D remains unclear. V was shortened by 3 bases and J by 5 bases, with 11 bases between the two germline ends. The germline V gene encodes CDR1 KGHSH and CDR2 LQKENI. The CDR3 loop spans 14 amino acids. CDR3 in DNA: TGTGCCAGCTCACCGATCGAGGGTCATCAGCCCCAGCATTTT. Its translation is CASSPIEGHQPQHF.